The clone carrying this T cell receptor beta chain was counted ten times or more. Its target is not known. TCRdb ran MiXCR on the reads and lists one entry per CDR3 protein. The table records under 300,000 distinct CDR3 sequences, under 25% of them present only once. This record belongs to a study of T cell repertoires in cytomegalovirus infection. Study background: Recently identified HLA-C-restricted CMV epitopes were used, and well-studied HLA-B-restricted CMV epitopes were used as well.

Study-level results: Cumulative frequency of public TCR beta families picked out carriers of CMV plus the relevant HLA.

The sequenced sample was cultured PBMCs, obtained from culture after CMV antigen stimulation. This TCR was sampled from a human donor in good health (CMV status not recorded). Some clones in this sample may be carry-over from other donors' samples.

The CDR3 spells CASSRVPPTGRRADTEAFF. CDR3 nucleotides: TGTGCCAGCAGCCGTGTTCCTCCGACAGGGAGGCGTGCGGACACTGAAGCTTTCTTT. V gene TRBV7-2 combines with J gene TRBJ1-1; TRBD1 aligns across 7 bases. In germline, CDR1 is SGHTA, CDR2 FQGNSA. The CDR3 totals 19 residues. J was trimmed by 3 bases and V by 5 bases; bases with no gene match: 21.